The 30 T cell receptor beta chains below all came from one sample that was sequenced in a study of Graves' ophthalmopathy and Graves' hyperthyroidism. Beta-chain TCR CDR3 regions were amplified from RNA transcripts. The first-round RT-PCR employed HTBI primers together with the Qiagen OneStep RT-PCR kit. A multiplex PCR was then performed as the second round. MiXCR, applied by TCRdb to the multiplex PCR reads, yields one record per CDR3 protein. The data hold more than 45,000 distinct CDR3 sequences, with 50% to 65% observed a single time. Material: peripheral blood. The source of these receptors is an adult man with Graves' ophthalmopathy.

This clonotype rates as medium-sized. This chain connects TRBV10-3 to TRBJ2-7; D uncertain. Per the germline V gene, CDR1 is ENHRY and CDR2 is SYGVKD. Trimming took 5 bases from V and 2 from J, leaving 16 bases between them. The CDR3 spans 15 residues. The CDR3 sequence: CAISTVSLTTYEQYF. The CDR3 DNA reads TGTGCCATCAGTACCGTCTCCCTGACCACCTACGAGCAGTACTTC.

The chain is built from TRBV7-9 and TRBJ2-3; perhaps D is TRBD1 or TRBD2 (5 bases each). Germline V lookup: CDR1 SEHNR, CDR2 FQNEAQ (reference sequence). This CDR3 contains 15 residues. V was pared by 4 bases and J by 4 bases, with 15 bases between. CDR3 region: CASSWDGRIADTQYF. CDR3 nucleotide sequence: TGTGCCAGCAGCTGGGACGGTCGAATCGCAGATACGCAGTATTTT.

This clonotype is medium-sized (0.01 to 0.1%) by share. This chain joins TRBV15 and TRBJ1-2, with TRBD1 matching 8 bases. Trimming at V came to 1 base and at J to 9 bases, leaving 4 bases not matched to a gene. Per the germline V gene, CDR1 is LNHNV and CDR2 is YYDKDF (reference sequence). CDR3 length: 13 residues. CDR3 sequence: CATSRARTGSYTF. The CDR3 DNA sequence: TGTGCCACCAGCAGAGCCCGGACAGGGAGCTACACCTTC.

This clonotype was recorded many times. The V call is TRBV28, the J call TRBJ2-3; 7 bases are a match to TRBD1. CDR3 length: 15 residues. V lost 6 bases and J lost 4; bases outside the gene matches: 10. Per the germline V gene, CDR1 is MDHEN and CDR2 is SYDVKM. CDR3 protein: CASSKQGLGADTQYF. The CDR3 nucleotides are TGTGCCAGCAGCAAACAGGGGTTGGGGGCAGATACGCAGTATTTT.

This clonotype has more than one count but fewer than ten. The chain employs TRBV9 and TRBJ1-2; no reliable D call. Germline assignment: CDR1 SGDLS and CDR2 YYNGEE. CDR3 length: 15 residues. Trimming pared 1 base from V and 3 bases from J, leaving 13 bases between. Here the CDR3 DNA reads TGTGCCAGCAGCGTACAGGCTGGTCTGGACTATGGCTACACCTTC. Translation gives CASSVQAGLDYGYTF.

This clonotype has ten or more counts. The rearrangement links TRBV6-6 to TRBJ1-1, with D hard to call. Between the trimmed V and J ends, which lost 2 bases and 8 bases, there was a span of 6 bases. The CDR3 length is 11 residues. Germline V gives CDR1 MNHNY, CDR2 SVGAGI (reference sequence). CDR3 amino acids: CASSYKREAFF. The CDR3 region has the DNA TGTGCCAGCAGTTACAAGAGAGAAGCTTTCTTT.

The J gene is TRBJ1-2, the V gene TRBV7-9; 7 bases are shared with TRBD1. Germline-derived CDR1 and CDR2 are SEHNR and FQNEAQ (reference sequence). V lost 2 bases and J lost 6; bases outside the gene matches: 15. CDR3 length: 17 residues. The DNA for the CDR3 is TGTGCCAGCAGCTTATTTGGCCAGGGGGGGTACAACCATGGCTACACCTTC. Translated, it gives CASSLFGQGGYNHGYTF.

The table lists this clonotype with many counts. The rearrangement uses TRBV6-4 and TRBJ2-1; 12 bases match TRBD2. Germline CDR1 reads MRHNA; CDR2 reads SNTAGT. The junction had 4 bases not matched to a gene; V was cut back by 8 bases and J by 5 bases. The CDR3 runs 14 residues. CDR3 amino acids: CASGRTSGDNEQFF. CDR3 nucleotides: TGTGCCAGCGGCCGGACTAGCGGGGACAATGAGCAGTTCTTC.

Many counts were recorded for this clonotype. V gene TRBV6-7 combines with J gene TRBJ1-4; D is possibly TRBD1 (5 bases). TRBV6-7 belongs to the ORF category, with a function that is uncertain. This CDR3 region has 18 residues. Trimming took off 6 bases at V and 3 bases at J, with 23 bases between the two ends. CDR3 sequence: CASSPRQGKEGANEKLFF. In DNA form, the CDR3 reads TGTGCCAGCAGCCCCAGACAAGGGAAAGAAGGGGCTAATGAAAAACTGTTTTTT.

The chain combines TRBV5-1 with TRBJ2-1, with 9 positions matching TRBD2. The J segment lost 12 bases and the V segment lost 0 bases, leaving 7 bases of the junction unmatched. This CDR3 has 14 residues. From germline, CDR1 is SGHRS and CDR2 YFSETQ. CDR3 nucleotide sequence: TGCGCCAGCAGCTTGGTTGTAGCGGGGGAGGTGCAGTTCTTC. Protein product: CASSLVVAGEVQFF.

This clonotype was detected many times. CDR3 sequence: CASSQGRGEYF. As DNA, the CDR3 is TGTGCCAGCAGCCAAGGGCGGGGCGAGTACTTC. The V and J genes are TRBV3-1 and TRBJ2-5; a weak D match, TRBD2 (6 bases). This CDR3 comprises 11 residues. The ends were cut back, 1 base at V and 12 bases at J, with 9 bases in the middle. Germline values: CDR1 LGHDT, CDR2 YNNKEL (reference sequence).

The chain links TRBV20-1 to TRBJ1-4; 11 nucleotides match TRBD1. CDR1 DFQATT and CDR2 SNEGSKA come from the germline V gene (reference sequence). The CDR3 extends over 14 amino acids. Trimming cost V 6 bases and J 7 bases; bases outside gene matches: 7. CDR3 in DNA: TGCAGTGCGGCGGACAGGGGGCGAGGTGAAAAACTGTTTTTT. Its translation: CSAADRGRGEKLFF.

The CDR3 loop is CSAEGDIQYF. CDR3 sequence (DNA): TGCAGTGCTGAAGGGGACATTCAGTACTTC. The J gene is TRBJ2-4, the V gene TRBV20-1; a weak D match, TRBD1 (5 bases). The CDR3 covers 10 residues. V lost 5 bases to trimming and J lost 8 bases, with 7 bases between them. CDR1 is DFQATT and CDR2 is SNEGSKA in the germline V gene (reference sequence).

This CDR3 reads CATSSLAALQETQYF. CDR3 bases: TGTGCCACCAGCAGCTTGGCCGCACTACAAGAGACCCAGTACTTC. The chain combines TRBV15 with TRBJ2-5; no definite D call. Looked up from germline, CDR1 is LNHNV and CDR2 is YYDKDF (reference sequence). V was cut by 3 bases and J by 2 bases, with 13 bases left in between. The CDR3 consists of 15 residues.

The chain joins TRBV29-1 to TRBJ1-2; D not resolved. V was cut by 3 bases and J by 4 bases, with 6 bases left in between. CDR3 length: 11 residues. CDR1 and CDR2 (germline): SQVTM, ANQGSEA. CDR3 in DNA: TGCAGCGTTGAGGAGAGCTATGGCTACACCTTC. Its translation is CSVEESYGYTF.

This clonotype was picked up many times. The rearrangement joins TRBV11-2 to TRBJ2-7; 16 bases match TRBD2. V trimming: 1 base; J trimming: 4 bases; junction bases outside the gene matches: 1. The CDR3 is made up of 16 amino acids. Germline lookup yields CDR1 SGHAT and CDR2 FQNNGV. As DNA, the CDR3 is TGTGCCAGCAGCTTAGGGGGACTAGCGGGAGGGTACGAGCAGTACTTC. Translated: CASSLGGLAGGYEQYF. The full variable domain, with the rest looked up from reference TRBV11-2 and TRBJ2-7, is EAGVAQSPRYKIIEKRQSVAFWCNPISGHATLYWYQQILGQGPKLLIQFQNNGVVDDSQLPKDRFSAERLKGVDSTLKIQPAKLEDSAVYLCASSLGGLAGGYEQYFGPGTRLTVT.

A single count supports this clonotype. A junction boundary mismatches the germline segment, possibly from a read error. The chain links TRBV10-3 to TRBJ2-7, with 11 nucleotides matching TRBD2. Germline CDR1 and CDR2: ENHRY and SYGVKD. This CDR3 has 16 residues. CDR3 region: CASSYVTSGSAYEQYF. DNA of the CDR3: TGTGCCAGCAGTTACGTAACTAGCGGGAGTGCCTACGAGCAGTACTTC.

This clonotype has ten or more counts. The V call is TRBV6-1, the J call TRBJ2-1; D ambiguous. The germline V gene has CDR1 MNHNS and CDR2 SASEGT. V dropped 6 bases and J dropped 4 bases, with 10 bases sitting between them. This CDR3 comprises 13 residues. The CDR3 coding sequence is TGTGCCAGCAGGGGCCTTCTTTACAATGAGCAGTTCTTC. Its protein is CASRGLLYNEQFF.

This clonotype was seen ten or more times. V usage is TRBV7-3 and J usage is TRBJ2-5; D may be TRBD1 (6 bases). The germline gives CDR1 SGHTA, CDR2 FQGTGA. Trimming pared 5 bases from V and 1 base from J, leaving 11 bases between. This CDR3 is built from 14 residues. The CDR3 spells CASSPQGGQETQYF. The CDR3 nucleotides read TGTGCCAGCAGCCCCCAAGGGGGCCAAGAGACCCAGTACTTC.

The V and J genes are TRBV20-1 and TRBJ2-2; D is undetermined. The length of the CDR3 is 15 residues. The ends were cut back, 0 bases at V and 4 bases at J, with 12 bases in the middle. Germline V gene data show CDR1 as DFQATT and CDR2 as SNEGSKA (reference sequence). Here the CDR3 reads CSARDRPRVTGELFF. Written as DNA, the CDR3 is TGCAGTGCTAGAGATCGGCCCCGTGTCACCGGGGAGCTGTTTTTT.

This clonotype was observed many times. This could be a read error, since a much larger clone is one nucleotide away. This chain links TRBV20-1 with TRBJ2-7; 7 nucleotides align to TRBD2. The CDR3 spans 16 residues. Germline CDR1 and CDR2: DFQATT and SNEGSKA (reference sequence). V trimming: 0 bases; J trimming: 3 bases; junction bases outside the gene matches: 11. The CDR3 bases are TGCAGTGCTAGAGAGGGACTGGGGGGAGGGGACTACGAGCAGTACTTC. It encodes CSAREGLGGGDYEQYF.

The chain uses TRBV6-4 and TRBJ1-1, with D possibly TRBD1 on 5 matching bases. V lost 2 bases, J lost 5 bases, and 21 bases lay in between. The CDR3 is 17 amino acids. The V gene's germline CDR1 is MRHNA and CDR2 SNTAGT. CDR3 region: CASSDGGRSTGETEAFF. The CDR3 nucleotides read TGTGCCAGCAGTGACGGGGGACGGTCTACCGGGGAAACTGAAGCTTTCTTT.

This chain joins TRBV9 and TRBJ2-5; D possibly corresponds to TRBD2 (5 bases). Germline lookup yields CDR1 SGDLS and CDR2 YYNGEE. This CDR3 region has 15 residues. Trimming pared 4 bases from V and 4 bases from J, leaving 17 bases between. The chain's CDR3 is CASSRSVGIGETQYF. The CDR3 nucleotides are TGTGCCAGCAGCCGGTCGGTCGGGATTGGAGAGACCCAGTACTTC.

V and J are TRBV9 and TRBJ1-3; TRBD1 might be the D (6 bases). Looked up from germline, CDR1 is SGDLS and CDR2 is YYNGEE. The CDR3 totals 16 residues. V lost 0 bases and J 0 bases, leaving 10 bases between the germline ends. The CDR3 DNA is TGTGCCAGCAGCGTAGCCTCGGGACACTCTGGAAACACCATATATTTT. Translation gives CASSVASGHSGNTIYF.

J is TRBJ1-3 and V is TRBV10-2, with TRBD1 matching over 8 bases. CDR3 length: 14 amino acids. In germline, CDR1 is WSHSY, CDR2 SAAADI. J was trimmed by 10 bases and V by 5 bases; bases with no gene match: 10. The CDR3 DNA reads as TGCGCCAGCAGTCAATGGGGACAGGCAGAGACCATATATTTT. Encoded protein: CASSQWGQAETIYF.

In this sample, this clonotype turned up many times. CDR3 region: CAISPTGGDSGANVLTF. CDR3 nucleotides: TGTGCCATCAGCCCGACAGGGGGTGACTCTGGGGCCAACGTCCTGACTTTC. The V gene is TRBV10-3, the J gene TRBJ2-6, with 9 nucleotides matching TRBD1. The germline gives CDR1 ENHRY, CDR2 SYGVKD. The CDR3 extends over 17 amino acids. Trimming removed 6 bases from V and 0 bases from J; junction bases left unmatched: 6.

This clonotype showed up many times. The chain couples TRBV11-2 to TRBJ2-1, with 8 bases that match TRBD2. Germline V CDR1 and CDR2: SGHAT, FQNNGV. V shed 1 base and J 1 base; nucleotides not matched to a gene: 0. This CDR3 region has 15 residues. CDR3 sequence (DNA): TGTGCCAGCAGCTTAGGCGGGGGGTCCTACAATGAGCAGTTCTTC. Protein sequence: CASSLGGGSYNEQFF.

CDR3 sequence reads: CASSSSGRGYEQYF. The CDR3 bases are TGTGCCAGCAGCTCTAGCGGGAGAGGGTACGAGCAGTACTTC. The rearrangement joins TRBV11-2 to TRBJ2-7; 10 bases match TRBD2. This CDR3 has 14 amino acids. CDR1 is SGHAT, CDR2 FQNNGV, per germline. V was clipped by 4 bases and J by 4 bases; unmatched bases: 4.

Points on this clonotype: Germline is not matched at one junction end, which may reflect a read error. The gene calls are TRBV18 and TRBJ2-5, with 14 bases lining up with TRBD2. Germline lookup yields CDR1 KGHSH and CDR2 LQKENI. The CDR3 is 18 amino acids. CDR3 sequence: CASSPRGLAGGRQEAQYF. In DNA form, the CDR3 reads TGTGCCAGCTCACCGCGCGGACTAGCGGGAGGACGACAAGAGGCCCAGTACTTC.

The CDR3 here is CASSQGQALYGYTF. The CDR3 coding sequence is TGTGCCAGTAGCCAGGGACAGGCGTTATATGGCTACACCTTC. V and J are TRBV19 and TRBJ1-2; 8 bases are shared with TRBD1. This CDR3 is 14 amino acids long. The germline V gene has CDR1 LNHDA and CDR2 SQIVND (reference sequence). V shed 6 bases, J shed 5 bases, and the junction held 8 bases outside the gene matches.